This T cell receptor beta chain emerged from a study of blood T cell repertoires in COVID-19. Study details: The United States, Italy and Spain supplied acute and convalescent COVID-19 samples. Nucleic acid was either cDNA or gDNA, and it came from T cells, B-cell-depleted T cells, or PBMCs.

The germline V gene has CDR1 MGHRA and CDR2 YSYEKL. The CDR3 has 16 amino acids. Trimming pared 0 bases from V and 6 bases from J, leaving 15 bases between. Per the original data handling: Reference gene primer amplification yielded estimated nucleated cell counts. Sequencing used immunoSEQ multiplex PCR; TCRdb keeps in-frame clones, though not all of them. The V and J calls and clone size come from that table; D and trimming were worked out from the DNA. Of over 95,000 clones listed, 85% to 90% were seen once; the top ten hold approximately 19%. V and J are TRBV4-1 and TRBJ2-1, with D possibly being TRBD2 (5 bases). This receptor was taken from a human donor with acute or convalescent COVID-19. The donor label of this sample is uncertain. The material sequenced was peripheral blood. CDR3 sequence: CASSQEPWGEGNEQFF. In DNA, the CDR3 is TGCGCCAGCAGCCAAGAACCCTGGGGTGAGGGCAATGAGCAGTTCTTC.